This T cell receptor (beta chain) came from a study of T cell changes during pregnancy in multiple sclerosis. Per the germline V gene, CDR1 is SNHLY and CDR2 is FYNNEI. Trimming pared 6 bases from V and 6 bases from J, leaving 16 bases between. This CDR3 region has 14 residues. Generated by immunoSEQ multiplex PCR, the TCRdb table keeps only in-frame clones and is missing some. The sample carries approximately 80,000 clones, over 85% recorded once. This TCR was sampled from a female donor in good health, enrolled as a control in a pregnancy study. The chain combines TRBV2 with TRBJ2-3; D unresolved. Specimen: peripheral blood, collected in the second trimester of pregnancy. CDR3 in amino acids: CASSAILLSDTQYF. CDR3 in DNA: TGTGCCAGCAGCGCGATACTCCTTTCGGATACGCAGTATTTT.